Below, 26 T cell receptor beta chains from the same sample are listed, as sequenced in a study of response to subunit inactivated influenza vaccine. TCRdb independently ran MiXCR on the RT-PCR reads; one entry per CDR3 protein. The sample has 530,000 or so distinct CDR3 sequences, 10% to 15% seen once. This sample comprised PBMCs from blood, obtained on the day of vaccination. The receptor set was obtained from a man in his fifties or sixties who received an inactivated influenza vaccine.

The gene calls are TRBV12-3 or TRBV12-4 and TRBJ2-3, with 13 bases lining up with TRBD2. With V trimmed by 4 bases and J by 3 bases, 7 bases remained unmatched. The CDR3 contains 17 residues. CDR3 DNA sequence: TGTGCCAGCAGTTCCGGACTAGCGGGGGCTAGGACAGATACGCAGTATTTT. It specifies CASSSGLAGARTDTQYF.

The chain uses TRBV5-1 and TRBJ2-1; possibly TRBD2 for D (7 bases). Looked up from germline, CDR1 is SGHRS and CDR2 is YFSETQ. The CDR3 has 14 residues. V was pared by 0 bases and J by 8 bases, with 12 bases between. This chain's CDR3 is CASSLGLGGDEQFF. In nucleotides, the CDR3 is TGCGCCAGCAGCTTGGGGCTAGGGGGGGATGAGCAGTTCTTC.

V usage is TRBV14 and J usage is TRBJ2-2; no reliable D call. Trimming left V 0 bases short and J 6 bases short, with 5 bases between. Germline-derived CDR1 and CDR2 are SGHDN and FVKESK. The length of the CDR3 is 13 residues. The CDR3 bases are TGTGCCAGCAGCCAAGATATCGCCGGGGAGCTGTTTTTT. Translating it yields CASSQDIAGELFF.

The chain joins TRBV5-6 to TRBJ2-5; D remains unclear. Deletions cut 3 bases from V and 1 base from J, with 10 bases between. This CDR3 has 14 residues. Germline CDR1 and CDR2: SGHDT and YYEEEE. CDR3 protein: CASSYQHTQETQYF. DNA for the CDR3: TGTGCCAGCAGCTACCAGCATACCCAAGAGACCCAGTACTTC. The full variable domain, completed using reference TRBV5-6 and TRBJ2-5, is DAGVTQSPTHLIKTRGQQVTLRCSPKSGHDTVSWYQQALGQGPQFIFQYYEEEERQRGNFPDRFSGHQFPNYSSELNVNALLLGDSALYLCASSYQHTQETQYFGPGTRLLVL.

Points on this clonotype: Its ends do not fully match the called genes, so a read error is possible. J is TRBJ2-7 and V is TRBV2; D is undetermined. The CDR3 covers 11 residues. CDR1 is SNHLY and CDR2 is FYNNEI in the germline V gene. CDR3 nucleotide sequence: TGTGCCAGCAATGAAGCTTACGAGCAGTACTTC. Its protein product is CASNEAYEQYF.

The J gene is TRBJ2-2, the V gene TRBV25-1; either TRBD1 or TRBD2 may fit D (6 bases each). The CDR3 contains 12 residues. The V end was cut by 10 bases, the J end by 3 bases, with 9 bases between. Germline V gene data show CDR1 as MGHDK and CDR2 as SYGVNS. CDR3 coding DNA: TGTGCCACTAGGGGGGACACCGGGGAGCTGTTTTTT. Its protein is CATRGDTGELFF.

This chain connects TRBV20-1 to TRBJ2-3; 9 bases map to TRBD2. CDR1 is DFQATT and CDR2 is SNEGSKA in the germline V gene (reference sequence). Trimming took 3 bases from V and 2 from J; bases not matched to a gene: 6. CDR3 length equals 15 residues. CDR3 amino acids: CSASPERGDTDTQYF. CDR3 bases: TGCAGTGCTAGTCCCGAGCGGGGGGACACAGATACGCAGTATTTT.

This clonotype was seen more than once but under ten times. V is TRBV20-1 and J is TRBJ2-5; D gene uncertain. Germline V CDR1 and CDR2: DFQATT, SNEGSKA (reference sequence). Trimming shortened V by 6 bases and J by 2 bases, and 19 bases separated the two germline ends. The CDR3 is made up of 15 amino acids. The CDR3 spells CSAPHSRTPQETQYF. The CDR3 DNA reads TGCAGTGCCCCCCATTCGAGAACCCCGCAAGAGACCCAGTACTTC.

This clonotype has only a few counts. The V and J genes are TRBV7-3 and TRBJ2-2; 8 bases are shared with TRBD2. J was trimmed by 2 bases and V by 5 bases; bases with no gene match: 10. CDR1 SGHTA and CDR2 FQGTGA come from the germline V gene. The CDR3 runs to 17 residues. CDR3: CASSLYVTSGNTGELFF. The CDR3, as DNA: TGTGCCAGCAGCCTATACGTCACTAGCGGAAACACCGGGGAGCTGTTTTTT.

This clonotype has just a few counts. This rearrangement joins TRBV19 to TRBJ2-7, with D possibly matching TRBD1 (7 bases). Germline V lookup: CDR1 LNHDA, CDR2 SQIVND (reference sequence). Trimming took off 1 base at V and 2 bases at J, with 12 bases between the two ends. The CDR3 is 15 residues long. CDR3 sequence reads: CASSIGQGGAYEQYF. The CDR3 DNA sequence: TGTGCCAGTAGTATAGGACAGGGAGGAGCCTACGAGCAGTACTTC. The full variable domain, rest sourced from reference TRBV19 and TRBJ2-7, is DGGITQSPKYLFRKEGQNVTLSCEQNLNHDAMYWYRQDPGQGLRLIYYSQIVNDFQKGDIAEGYSVSREKKESFPLTVTSAQKNPTAFYLCASSIGQGGAYEQYFGPGTRLTVT.

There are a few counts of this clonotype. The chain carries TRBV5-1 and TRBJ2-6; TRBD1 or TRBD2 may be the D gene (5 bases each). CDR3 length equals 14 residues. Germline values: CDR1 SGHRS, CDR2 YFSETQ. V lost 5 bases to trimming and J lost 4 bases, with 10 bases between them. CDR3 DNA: TGCGCCAGCAGACCAGGGACCGGGGCCAACGTCCTGACTTTC. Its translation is CASRPGTGANVLTF.

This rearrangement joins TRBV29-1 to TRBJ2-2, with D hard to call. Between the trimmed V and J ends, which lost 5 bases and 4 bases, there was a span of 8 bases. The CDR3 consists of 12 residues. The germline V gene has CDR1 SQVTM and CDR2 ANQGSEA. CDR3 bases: TGCAGCGTTAGACGGTCCACCGGGGAGCTGTTTTTT. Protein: CSVRRSTGELFF.

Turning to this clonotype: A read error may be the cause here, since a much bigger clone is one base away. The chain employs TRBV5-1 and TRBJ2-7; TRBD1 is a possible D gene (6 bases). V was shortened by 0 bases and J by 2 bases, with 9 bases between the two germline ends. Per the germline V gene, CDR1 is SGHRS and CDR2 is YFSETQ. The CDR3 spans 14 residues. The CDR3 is CASSLGQETYEQYF. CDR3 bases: TGCGCCAGCAGCTTGGGACAGGAGACCTACGAGCAGTACTTC.

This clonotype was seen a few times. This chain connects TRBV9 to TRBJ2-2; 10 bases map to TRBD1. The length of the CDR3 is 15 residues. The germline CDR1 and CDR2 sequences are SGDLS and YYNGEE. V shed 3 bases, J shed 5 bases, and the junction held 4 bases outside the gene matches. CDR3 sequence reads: CASSAGQGGTGELFF. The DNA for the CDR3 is TGTGCCAGCAGCGCCGGACAGGGGGGGACCGGGGAGCTGTTTTTT.

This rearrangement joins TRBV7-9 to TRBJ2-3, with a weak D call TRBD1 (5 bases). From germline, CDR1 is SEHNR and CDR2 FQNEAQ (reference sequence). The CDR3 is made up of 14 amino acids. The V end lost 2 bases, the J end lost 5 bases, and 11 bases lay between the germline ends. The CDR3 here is CASSLYGAEDTQYF. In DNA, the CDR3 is TGTGCCAGCAGCTTATATGGGGCGGAAGATACGCAGTATTTT.

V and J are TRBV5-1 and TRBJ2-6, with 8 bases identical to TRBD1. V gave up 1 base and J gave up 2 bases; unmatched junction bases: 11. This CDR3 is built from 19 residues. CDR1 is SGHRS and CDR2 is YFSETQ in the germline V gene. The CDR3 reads CASSLRGQGASTGANVLTF. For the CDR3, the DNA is TGCGCCAGCAGCTTGCGAGGGCAGGGGGCTAGTACTGGGGCCAACGTCCTGACTTTC.

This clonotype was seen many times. The DNA for the CDR3 is TGTGCCAGCAGCCCGGGACAGGGGCACACCGGGGAGCTGTTTTTT. Protein: CASSPGQGHTGELFF. The chain recombines TRBV7-7 with TRBJ2-2; 10 bases agree with TRBD1. The CDR3 length is 15 residues. From germline, CDR1 is SSHAT and CDR2 FNYEAQ (reference sequence). V trimming: 5 bases; J trimming: 3 bases; junction bases outside the gene matches: 3.

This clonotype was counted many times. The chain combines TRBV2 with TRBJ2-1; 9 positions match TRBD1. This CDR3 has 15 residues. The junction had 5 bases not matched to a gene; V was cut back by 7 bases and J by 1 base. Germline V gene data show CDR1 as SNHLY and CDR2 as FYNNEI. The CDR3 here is CASTLGQGSYNEQFF. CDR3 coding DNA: TGTGCCAGCACCCTGGGACAGGGTTCCTACAATGAGCAGTTCTTC.

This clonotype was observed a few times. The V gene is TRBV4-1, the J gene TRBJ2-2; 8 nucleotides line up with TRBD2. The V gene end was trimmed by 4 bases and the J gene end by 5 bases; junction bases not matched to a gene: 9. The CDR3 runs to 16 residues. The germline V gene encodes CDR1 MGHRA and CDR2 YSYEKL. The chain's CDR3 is CASSLLAGPGTGELFF. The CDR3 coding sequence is TGCGCCAGCAGCCTCCTAGCGGGCCCAGGGACCGGGGAGCTGTTTTTT.

CDR3 in amino acids: CASSLWDNNEQFF. DNA for the CDR3: TGTGCCAGCAGTTTATGGGACAACAATGAGCAGTTCTTC. This rearrangement joins TRBV12-3 or TRBV12-4 to TRBJ2-1; maybe TRBD1 (6 bases). CDR3 length equals 13 residues. Deletions cut 2 bases from V and 5 bases from J, with 7 bases between.

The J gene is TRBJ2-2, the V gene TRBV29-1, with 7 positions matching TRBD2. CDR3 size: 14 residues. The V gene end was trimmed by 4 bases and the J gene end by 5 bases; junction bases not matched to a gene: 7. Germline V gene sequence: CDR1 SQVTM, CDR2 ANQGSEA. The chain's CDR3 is CSVAAGVRTGELFF. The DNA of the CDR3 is TGCAGCGTTGCCGCGGGAGTTCGGACCGGGGAGCTGTTTTTT.

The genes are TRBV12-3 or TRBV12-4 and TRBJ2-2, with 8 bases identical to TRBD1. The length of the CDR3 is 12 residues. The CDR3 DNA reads TGTGCGCTGGGACAGGACACCGGGGAGCTGTTTTTT. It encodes CALGQDTGELFF.

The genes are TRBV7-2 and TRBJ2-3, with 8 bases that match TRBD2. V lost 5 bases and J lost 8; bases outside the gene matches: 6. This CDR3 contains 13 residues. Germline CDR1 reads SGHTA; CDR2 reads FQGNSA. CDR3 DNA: TGTGCCAGCAGCCCGACCCGGGGGGGTACGCAGTATTTT. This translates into CASSPTRGGTQYF.

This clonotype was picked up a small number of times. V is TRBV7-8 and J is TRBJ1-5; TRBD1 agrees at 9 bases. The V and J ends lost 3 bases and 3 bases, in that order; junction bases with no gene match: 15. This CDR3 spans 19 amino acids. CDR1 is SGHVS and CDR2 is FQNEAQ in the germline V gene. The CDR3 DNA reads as TGTGCCAGCAGCTTGAGGGCCTCGACAGGGGGACGGTACAATCAGCCCCAGCATTTT. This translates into CASSLRASTGGRYNQPQHF.

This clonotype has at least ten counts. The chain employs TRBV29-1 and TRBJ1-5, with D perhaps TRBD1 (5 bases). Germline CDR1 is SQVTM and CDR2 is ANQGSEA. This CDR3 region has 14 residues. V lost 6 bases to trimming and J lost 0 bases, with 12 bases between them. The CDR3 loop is CSVAWDGSNQPQHF. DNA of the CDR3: TGCAGCGTGGCCTGGGACGGTAGCAATCAGCCCCAGCATTTT.

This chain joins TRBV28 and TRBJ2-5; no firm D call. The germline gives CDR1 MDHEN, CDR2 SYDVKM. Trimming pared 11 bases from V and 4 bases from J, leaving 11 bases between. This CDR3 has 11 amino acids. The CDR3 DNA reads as TGTGCCGCAAACCTCGGAGAGACCCAGTACTTC. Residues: CAANLGETQYF. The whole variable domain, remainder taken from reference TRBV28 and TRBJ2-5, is DVKVTQSSRYLVKRTGEKVFLECVQDMDHENMFWYRQDPGLGLRLIYFSYDVKMKEKGDIPEGYSVSREKKERFSLILESASTNQTSMYLCAANLGETQYFGPGTRLLVL.